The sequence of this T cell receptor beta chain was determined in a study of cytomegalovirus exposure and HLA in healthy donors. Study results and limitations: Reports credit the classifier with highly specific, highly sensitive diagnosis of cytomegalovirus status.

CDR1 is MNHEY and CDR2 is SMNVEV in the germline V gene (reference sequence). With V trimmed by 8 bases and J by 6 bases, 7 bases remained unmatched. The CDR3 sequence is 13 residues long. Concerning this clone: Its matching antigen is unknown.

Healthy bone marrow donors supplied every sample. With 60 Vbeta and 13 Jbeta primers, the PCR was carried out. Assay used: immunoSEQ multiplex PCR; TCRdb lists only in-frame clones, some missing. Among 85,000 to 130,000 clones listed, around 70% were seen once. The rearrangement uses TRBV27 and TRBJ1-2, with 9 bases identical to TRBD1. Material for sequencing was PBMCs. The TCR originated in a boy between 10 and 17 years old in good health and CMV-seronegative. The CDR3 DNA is TGTGCCAGCGGGGACTGGGACAGGGATGGCTACACCTTC. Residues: CASGDWDRDGYTF.